What follows are 20 T cell receptor beta chains derived from one specimen sequenced in a study of T cell changes during pregnancy in multiple sclerosis (dated by TCRdb to about 2019). Libraries were prepared through the immunoSEQ multiplex PCR assay. TCRdb obtained this table from immuneACCESS and retained in-frame rearrangements with V and J assigned. These tables miss some clones; where compared with another copy, unresolved V genes account for less than half of the shortfall, and the remainder is unexplained. The sample has roughly 100,000 clones on record, about 90% of them singletons. Clones ranked in the top ten supply roughly 1.5% of the sample. Source: peripheral blood, taken before pregnancy. These receptor sequences come from a female donor with multiple sclerosis, enrolled in a pregnancy study.

The chain links TRBV5-1 to TRBJ1-3; D unresolved. The CDR3 is 13 amino acids. CDR1 is SGHRS, CDR2 YFSETQ, per germline. Trimming removed 3 bases at V and 4 bases at J, with 8 bases between. DNA for the CDR3: TGCGCCAGCAGCTCCTCCCTGGGAAACACCATATATTTT. Amino acids: CASSSSLGNTIYF.

The chain employs TRBV11-1 and TRBJ2-7, with 8 bases lining up with TRBD1. The V gene end was trimmed by 0 bases and the J gene end by 2 bases; junction bases not matched to a gene: 3. This CDR3 contains 15 residues. The germline gives CDR1 SGHAT, CDR2 FQDESV (reference sequence). The CDR3 DNA is TGTGCCAGCAGCTTAGCGTCGGACAGGGCCTACGAGCAGTACTTC. It codes for CASSLASDRAYEQYF.

This clone was seen more than once but under ten times. The chain joins TRBV9 to TRBJ1-1; D gene unclear. The ends were cut back, 3 bases at V and 6 bases at J, with 9 bases in the middle. This CDR3 region has 12 residues. Looked up from germline, CDR1 is SGDLS and CDR2 is YYNGEE. Here the CDR3 DNA reads TGTGCCAGCAGCGACCCTAGTCCTGAAGCTTTCTTT. Protein product: CASSDPSPEAFF. Together with reference TRBV9 and TRBJ1-1, the CDR3 gives the full variable domain: DSGVTQTPKHLITATGQRVTLRCSPRSGDLSVYWYQQSLDQGLQFLIQYYNGEERAKGNILERFSAQQFPDLHSELNLSSLELGDSALYFCASSDPSPEAFFGQGTRLTVV.

The table lists this clone with a count of one. The chain couples TRBV11-3 to TRBJ1-5, with a tentative D call TRBD1 (6 bases). The CDR3 is 17 residues long. Germline lookup yields CDR1 SGHNT and CDR2 YENEEA. The V gene lost 4 bases and the J gene lost 3 bases, with 19 bases spanning the gap. CDR3 in DNA: TGTGCCAGCAGCTCAGACCGGGACAAGAATCTCAATCAGCCCCAGCATTTT. Its translation is CASSSDRDKNLNQPQHF.

The rearrangement links TRBV7-8 to TRBJ1-3; D ambiguous. This CDR3 has 14 residues. Trimming took off 0 bases at V and 4 bases at J, with 7 bases between the two ends. From germline, CDR1 is SGHVS and CDR2 FQNEAQ. The CDR3: CASSLAGEGNTIYF. CDR3 DNA: TGTGCCAGCAGCTTAGCTGGGGAGGGAAACACCATATATTTT.

In this sample, this clone turned up once. The chain carries TRBV5-1 and TRBJ1-2; 7 positions agree with TRBD1. Germline CDR1 and CDR2: SGHRS and YFSETQ. J gave up 5 bases and V 3 bases, and 7 bases lay outside the gene matches. This CDR3 region has 14 residues. DNA for the CDR3: TGCGCCAGCAGCTCCAGGGGGACGGGGTATGGCTACACCTTC. Translating gives CASSSRGTGYGYTF.

This sequence joins TRBV2 and TRBJ1-1; D is unclear. V lost 2 bases to trimming and J lost 4 bases, with 11 bases between them. From germline, CDR1 is SNHLY and CDR2 FYNNEI. The CDR3 totals 14 residues. The CDR3 DNA is TGTGCCAGCAGTGAATACGCAGTGGCCACTGAAGCTTTCTTT. It yields the protein CASSEYAVATEAFF.

The chain employs TRBV10-3 and TRBJ1-1; D is perhaps TRBD1 (5 bases). Trimming stripped 0 bases from V and 0 bases from J, with 8 bases between. Germline CDR1 reads ENHRY; CDR2 reads SYGVKD. The CDR3 contains 15 residues. CDR3 coding DNA: TGTGCCATCAGTGAGTCCCGGGGGATGAACACTGAAGCTTTCTTT. It translates to CAISESRGMNTEAFF.

The gene calls are TRBV6-5 and TRBJ1-6, with 7 nucleotides matching TRBD1. This CDR3 has 14 amino acids. Germline V gene data show CDR1 as MNHEY and CDR2 as SVGAGI. Unmatched junction bases numbered 9, after V lost 10 bases and J lost 6 bases. The CDR3 protein is CAIHSGGINSPLHF. The CDR3 bases are TGTGCCATCCACTCAGGGGGAATTAATTCACCCCTCCACTTT.

The rearrangement links TRBV6-5 to TRBJ2-7; perhaps TRBD1 as D (5 bases). This CDR3 region has 14 residues. The germline CDR1 and CDR2 sequences are MNHEY and SVGAGI. V was pared by 1 base and J by 6 bases, with 13 bases between. DNA for the CDR3: TGTGCCAGCAGTTACTTTCCCCAGGGTGGCGAGCAGTACTTC. Translating gives CASSYFPQGGEQYF.

The genes are TRBV7-8 and TRBJ1-1; 7 bases fit TRBD1. The CDR3 is 14 amino acids. Unmatched junction bases numbered 5, after V lost 5 bases and J lost 2 bases. Germline CDR1 SGHVS, CDR2 FQNEAQ. The CDR3 DNA sequence: TGTGCCAGCAGCCCCCGGGACAGCAACACTGAAGCTTTCTTT. Amino acid sequence: CASSPRDSNTEAFF.

The rearrangement links TRBV4-1 to TRBJ1-1; the D gene is possibly TRBD1 (6 bases). Per the germline V gene, CDR1 is MGHRA and CDR2 is YSYEKL. The CDR3 extends over 15 amino acids. Trimming took off 3 bases at V and 4 bases at J, with 15 bases between the two ends. The CDR3 DNA sequence: TGCGCCAGCAGCCATACAGCCGGGACACTCACTGAAGCTTTCTTT. It specifies CASSHTAGTLTEAFF.

The chain uses TRBV5-1 and TRBJ2-7, with TRBD2 identical over 7 bases. Per germline, CDR1 SGHRS and CDR2 YFSETQ. This CDR3 region has 17 residues. V was pared by 4 bases and J by 4 bases, with 17 bases of the junction left unmatched. The CDR3 DNA reads TGCGCCAGCAGCGAATGGGGCCAGGGAGGGTTAAAGTACGAGCAGTACTTC. It encodes CASSEWGQGGLKYEQYF. Based on the CDR3 plus reference TRBV5-1 and TRBJ2-7, the full variable domain is KAGVTQTPRYLIKTRGQQVTLSCSPISGHRSVSWYQQTPGQGLQFLFEYFSETQRNKGNFPGRFSGRQFSNSRSEMNVSTLELGDSALYLCASSEWGQGGLKYEQYFGPGTRLTVT.

The chain employs TRBV18 and TRBJ1-1; D is uncertain. CDR3 size: 12 residues. Germline CDR1 and CDR2: KGHSH and LQKENI. Trimming left V 3 bases short and J 1 base short, with 3 bases between. Here the CDR3 reads CASSPQNTEAFF. The CDR3 coding sequence is TGTGCCAGCTCACCCCAGAACACTGAAGCTTTCTTT.

The rearrangement joins TRBV6-5 to TRBJ1-4; D ambiguous. The germline V gene encodes CDR1 MNHEY and CDR2 SVGAGI. The CDR3 extends over 14 amino acids. Trimming took off 6 bases at V and 8 bases at J, with 16 bases between the two ends. DNA of the CDR3: TGTGCCAGCAGAAACCCGCGGGAAGGGGAAAAACTGTTTTTT. Translating gives CASRNPREGEKLFF.

The genes are TRBV18 and TRBJ1-4, with D possibly being TRBD1 (6 bases). CDR1 is KGHSH, CDR2 LQKENI, per germline. This CDR3 is 15 amino acids long. V was trimmed by 2 bases and J by 5 bases, leaving 12 bases between them. The CDR3 sequence: CASSPTQGGNEKLFF. As DNA, the CDR3 is TGTGCCAGCTCACCAACACAGGGTGGAAATGAAAAACTGTTTTTT.

This rearrangement joins TRBV6-1 to TRBJ2-1; the D gene is possibly TRBD1 (5 bases). Germline CDR1 is MNHNS and CDR2 is SASEGT. Trimming pared 6 bases from V and 2 bases from J, leaving 14 bases between. This CDR3 has 15 amino acids. CDR3 protein: CASSPQRGAYNEQFF. In nucleotides, the CDR3 is TGTGCCAGCAGCCCCCAAAGGGGCGCCTACAATGAGCAGTTCTTC.

The chain has TRBV11-3 and TRBJ2-3; tentative D call: TRBD2 (5 bases). The germline V and J ends were trimmed by 0 bases and 7 bases, with 8 bases remaining between them. CDR1 SGHNT and CDR2 YENEEA come from the germline V gene. There are 13 residues in the CDR3. The CDR3 DNA reads as TGTGCCAGCAGCTTAGATCCTAGCTATACGCAGTATTTT. Translated, it gives CASSLDPSYTQYF.

The rearrangement links TRBV5-1 to TRBJ2-3, with a tentative D call TRBD1 (6 bases). The V end was cut by 4 bases, the J end by 5 bases, with 26 bases between. Germline CDR1 is SGHRS and CDR2 is YFSETQ. CDR3 length: 18 amino acids. The CDR3 DNA reads as TGCGCCAGCAGCCAGGGGCGTAGAGCCGGGTCCTCTGGAGATACGCAGTATTTT. Protein: CASSQGRRAGSSGDTQYF.

The chain uses TRBV6-6 and TRBJ2-5; maybe TRBD1 (5 bases). The CDR3 sequence is 14 residues long. Trimming stripped 0 bases from V and 5 bases from J, with 10 bases between. From germline, CDR1 is MNHNY and CDR2 SVGAGI (reference sequence). Here the CDR3 DNA reads TGTGCCAGCAGTTACTCGCAGGGTGGGGAGACCCAGTACTTC. It codes for CASSYSQGGETQYF.